These T cell receptor beta chains were read from a single sample in a study of T-cell reconstitution after alpha-beta-depleted transplantation in children. TCRdb itself ran the PCR reads through MiXCR, one entry per CDR3 protein. In the table there are approximately 800,000 distinct CDR3 sequences, roughly 15% of which are singletons. The specimen comprised PBMCs, mostly from graft donor cells, sampled 360 days after TCRalphabeta/CD19-depleted stem cell transplant. The receptors originated from a male patient younger than 18 who had a stem cell transplant for acute lymphoblastic leukemia, so the T cells may come from the graft donor. CDR3s include the opening cysteine and the closing phenylalanine or tryptophan. The D gene is left open where the match is weak. Clone size is given for some rows only: seen once, a few or many times, or a class if the clone is expanded.

NA	TRBJ2-1	TRBV29-1	few	CSSRDPNEQFF	TGCAGCTCTAGGGACCCAAATGAGCAGTTCTTC
NA	TRBJ2-1	TRBV7-3	NA	CASSLVPRDNEQFF	TGTGCCAGCAGCTTAGTTCCACGAGACAATGAGCAGTTCTTC
NA	TRBJ2-1	TRBV14	many	CASSRTVGYNEQFF	TGTGCCAGCAGCCGGACTGTCGGGTACAATGAGCAGTTCTTC
NA	TRBJ2-7	TRBV12-3/TRBV12-4	few	CASSLGDRGTRYEQYF	TGTGCCAGCAGTTTAGGCGACAGGGGGACTAGGTACGAGCAGTACTTC
NA	TRBJ1-1	TRBV11-1	few	CASSYGHEAFF	TGTGCCAGCAGCTATGGACACGAAGCTTTCTTT
NA	TRBJ2-1	TRBV28	NA	CASSLFVGISSYNEQFF	TGTGCCAGCAGTTTATTTGTGGGCATTAGCTCCTACAATGAGCAGTTCTTC
NA	TRBJ2-5	TRBV4-1	NA	CASRMTGRETQYF	TGCGCCAGCAGGATGACAGGCCGAGAGACCCAGTACTTC
TRBD2	TRBJ2-4	TRBV7-3	NA	CASSLKAGEGENIQYF	TGTGCCAGCAGCTTAAAAGCGGGAGAAGGCGAAAACATTCAGTACTTC
NA	TRBJ1-5	TRBV5-8	few	CASSLRGIEGLLPQHF	TGTGCCAGCAGCTTACGCGGGATTGAGGGCCTTCTCCCCCAGCATTTT
TRBD2	TRBJ2-2	TRBV20-1	many	CSVKGRAGTNTGELFF	TGCAGTGTAAAAGGACGAGCGGGGACGAACACCGGGGAGCTGTTTTTT
TRBD2	TRBJ2-1	TRBV5-6	few	CASSPPGQRTSGIFDEQFF	TGTGCCAGCAGCCCGCCGGGACAGAGGACTAGCGGGATCTTTGATGAGCAGTTCTTC
TRBD2	TRBJ2-7	TRBV20-1	NA	CSAELAGGSFSYEQYF	TGCAGTGCCGAACTAGCGGGAGGGTCCTTTTCCTACGAGCAGTACTTC
NA	TRBJ2-4	TRBV20-1	many	CSAPGPILAKNIQYF	TGCAGTGCTCCAGGGCCGATCCTAGCCAAAAACATTCAGTACTTC
NA	TRBJ1-5	TRBV7-2	NA	CASSWDREEPQHF	TGTGCCAGCAGCTGGGACCGGGAGGAGCCCCAGCATTTT
NA	TRBJ1-3	TRBV10-3	few	CAIMRGLGNTIYF	TGTGCCATCATGAGAGGGCTAGGAAACACCATATATTTT
TRBD2	TRBJ2-3	TRBV11-2	NA	CASSLGRASGRRTDTQYF	TGTGCCAGCAGCTTAGGGAGAGCTAGCGGGAGGCGCACAGATACGCAGTATTTT
TRBD1	TRBJ1-4	TRBV18	NA	CASSGLYRGNEKLFF	TGTGCCAGCTCTGGACTGTACAGGGGCAATGAAAAACTGTTTTTT
TRBD1	TRBJ1-2	TRBV4-1	NA	CASSARTGAHGYTF	TGCGCCAGCAGCGCCCGGACAGGGGCACATGGCTACACCTTC